The 27 T cell receptor beta chains given below trace back to one sample, sequenced in a study of T cell repertoires in cytomegalovirus infection. Each CDR3 protein is one row after TCRdb ran MiXCR on the reads. There are 400,000 to 550,000 distinct CDR3 sequences in the sample; about 11% occur only once, and 10% lies in the top ten. Material for sequencing was PBMCs. Receptor source: a human donor in good health (CMV status not recorded). Some clones in this sample may be carry-over from other donors' samples.

The chain carries TRBV4-1 and TRBJ2-5; a weak D match, TRBD2 (6 bases). The CDR3 spans 15 residues. Germline CDR1 and CDR2: MGHRA and YSYEKL. Trimming removed 4 bases from V and 1 base from J, with 13 bases in between. The CDR3 is CASSRWGSGQETQYF. The DNA for the CDR3 is TGCGCCAGCAGCCGGTGGGGTAGCGGCCAAGAGACCCAGTACTTC.

This clonotype came up a few times. V is TRBV29-1 and J is TRBJ1-2, with 10 nucleotides matching TRBD1. After removal of 3 bases from V and 8 bases from J, the junction contained 6 bases not matched to a gene. Germline CDR1 and CDR2: SQVTM and ANQGSEA. The CDR3 is 13 residues long. As DNA, the CDR3 is TGCAGCGTTGAGAGACAGGGGGCGGTAGGCTACACCTTC. This codes for CSVERQGAVGYTF.

As to this clonotype: One end of the junction is discordant with germline, which a read error may explain. This sequence joins TRBV12-3 or TRBV12-4 and TRBJ2-1; possible D gene TRBD2, 5 bases. CDR3 length: 15 residues. CDR3 sequence reads: CASSSVADSYNEQSF. The CDR3 bases are TGTGCCAGCAGTTCCGTGGCGGACTCCTACAATGAGCAGTCCTTC.

This clonotype was found many times. Here the CDR3 reads CASSFGAGVTYEQYF. In DNA form, the CDR3 reads TGCGCCAGCAGCTTCGGGGCGGGAGTTACGTACGAGCAGTACTTC. The chain links TRBV5-1 to TRBJ2-7; 7 nucleotides align to TRBD2. The trim removed 2 bases at V and 4 bases at J, leaving 9 bases unmatched. The CDR3 is 15 residues long. CDR1 and CDR2 (germline): SGHRS, YFSETQ.

The chain employs TRBV19 and TRBJ2-4, with a possible D match to TRBD1 (6 bases). The CDR3 sequence is 14 residues long. CDR1 is LNHDA, CDR2 SQIVND, per germline (reference sequence). V lost 8 bases, J lost 3 bases, and 14 bases lay in between. The CDR3, as DNA: TGTGCCAGTCGAAAACAGGGTGGCAAAAACATTCAGTACTTC. This sequence encodes CASRKQGGKNIQYF.

The V and J genes are TRBV19 and TRBJ2-2, with D unclear. The CDR3 consists of 16 residues. Germline values: CDR1 LNHDA, CDR2 SQIVND (reference sequence). V lost 3 bases and J 0 bases, leaving 11 bases between the germline ends. DNA of the CDR3: TGTGCCAGTAGTATCCCGGGCGGCCCGAACACCGGGGAGCTGTTTTTT. Residues: CASSIPGGPNTGELFF.

This clonotype has at least ten counts. The J gene is TRBJ2-3, the V gene TRBV7-8; D not certain. The germline gives CDR1 SGHVS, CDR2 FQNEAQ. The CDR3 runs to 16 residues. V was shortened by 5 bases and J by 0 bases, with 15 bases between the two germline ends. The CDR3 spells CASSQLGSESTDTQYF. The CDR3 bases are TGTGCCAGCAGCCAGCTCGGAAGTGAGAGCACAGATACGCAGTATTTT.

This chain links TRBV20-1 with TRBJ2-1, with D tentatively TRBD1 (6 bases). There are 14 residues in the CDR3. The V end was cut by 8 bases, the J end by 5 bases, with 19 bases between. Germline loops: CDR1 DFQATT, CDR2 SNEGSKA (reference sequence). The CDR3 protein is CSSLRGLPHNEQFF. The CDR3 region has the DNA TGCAGTTCCCTGAGGGGGTTACCGCACAATGAGCAGTTCTTC.

As regards this clonotype: Sequence at one end of the junction differs from germline and may be a read error. V is TRBV14 and J is TRBJ2-1; D is uncertain. Germline loops: CDR1 SGHDN, CDR2 FVKESK. This CDR3 comprises 17 residues. CDR3 sequence reads: CASSQGQDWWLYNEQFF. The CDR3 nucleotides read TGTGCCAGCAGTCAAGGCCAAGATTGGTGGCTTTACAATGAGCAGTTCTTC.

Comment on this clonotype: This may be a read error, as it is one base from a much larger clone. V and J are TRBV7-2 and TRBJ1-5; D unresolved. CDR3 length equals 14 residues. Per the germline V gene, CDR1 is SGHTA and CDR2 is FQGNSA. CDR3 amino acids: CASGLAGNGQPQHF. The CDR3 nucleotides are TGTGCCAGCGGCTTAGCTGGAAATGGTCAGCCCCAGCATTTT.

This clonotype was picked up many times. The V and J genes are TRBV7-8 and TRBJ1-6; the D is unclear. The CDR3 sequence is 16 residues long. V was pared by 4 bases and J by 3 bases, with 13 bases between. Germline V gene lookup returns CDR1 SGHVS and CDR2 FQNEAQ. CDR3 region: CASSSRRAGYNSPLHF. CDR3 DNA sequence: TGTGCCAGCAGCTCCAGACGGGCAGGCTATAATTCACCCCTCCACTTT. The full variable domain, in which reference TRBV7-8 and TRBJ1-6 provide the parts outside the CDR3, is GAGVSQSPRYKVAKRGQDVALRCDPISGHVSLFWYQQALGQGPEFLTYFQNEAQLDKSGLPSDRFFAERPEGSVSTLKIQRTQQEDSAVYLCASSSRRAGYNSPLHFGNGTRLTVT.

This clonotype has at least ten counts. V and J are TRBV7-2 and TRBJ2-5; 7 nucleotides align to TRBD2. V was pared by 4 bases and J by 5 bases, with 7 bases of the junction left unmatched. The germline V gene has CDR1 SGHTA and CDR2 FQGNSA. This CDR3 contains 14 residues. CDR3 sequence reads: CASSSRFGRETQYF. Written as DNA, the CDR3 is TGTGCCAGCAGCTCTCGTTTCGGGAGGGAGACCCAGTACTTC.

This clonotype appeared many times. This chain joins TRBV7-3 and TRBJ1-1; D perhaps matches TRBD1 (5 bases). The V gene's germline CDR1 is SGHTA and CDR2 FQGTGA. This CDR3 contains 13 residues. The V gene lost 0 bases and the J gene lost 7 bases, with 9 bases spanning the gap. CDR3 region: CASSLTRAGEAFF. The CDR3 bases are TGTGCCAGCAGCTTAACCAGGGCGGGTGAAGCTTTCTTT.

This clonotype was picked up many times. The V and J genes are TRBV18 and TRBJ1-5, with D unresolved. Germline values: CDR1 KGHSH, CDR2 LQKENI. V dropped 4 bases and J dropped 4 bases, with 11 bases sitting between them. The CDR3 sequence is 14 residues long. This CDR3 reads CASSLGSVNQPQHF. The CDR3 region has the DNA TGTGCCAGCTCACTCGGATCGGTGAATCAGCCCCAGCATTTT. The full variable domain, in which reference TRBV18 and TRBJ1-5 provide the parts outside the CDR3, is NAGVMQNPRHLVRRRGQEARLRCSPMKGHSHVYWYRQLPEEGLKFMVYLQKENIIDESGMPKERFSAEFPKEGPSILRIQQVVRGDSAAYFCASSLGSVNQPQHFGDGTRLSIL.

This clonotype was seen ten or more times. This chain links TRBV20-1 with TRBJ2-1, with TRBD2 identical over 12 bases. The V gene's germline CDR1 is DFQATT and CDR2 SNEGSKA (reference sequence). V lost 6 bases, J lost 1 base, and 7 bases stayed unmatched. This CDR3 region has 16 residues. The CDR3 nucleotides are TGCAGTGCAACTTCTAGCGGGAGGGATTCCTACAATGAGCAGTTCTTC. Translated, it gives CSATSSGRDSYNEQFF.

This clonotype was detected only a few times. This chain uses TRBV20-1 with TRBJ2-1; D remains ambiguous. The V gene lost 3 bases and the J gene lost 6 bases, with 12 bases spanning the gap. Per the germline V gene, CDR1 is DFQATT and CDR2 is SNEGSKA (reference sequence). The CDR3 loop spans 13 amino acids. Here the CDR3 DNA reads TGCAGTGCTAGCAGTCCGGGTCGCAATGAGCAGTTCTTC. Translated, it gives CSASSPGRNEQFF.

The V gene is TRBV20-1, the J gene TRBJ2-1; the match to TRBD1 covers 12 bases. Germline CDR1 is DFQATT and CDR2 is SNEGSKA (reference sequence). The CDR3 extends over 13 amino acids. Germline trimming cut 6 bases from V and 5 bases from J; bases unmatched to any gene: 2. DNA of the CDR3: TGCAGTGCGGGACAGGGGGCCGACAATGAGCAGTTCTTC. Its protein is CSAGQGADNEQFF.

The table lists this clonotype with a few counts. The chain joins TRBV20-1 to TRBJ1-4; D unclear. There are 15 residues in the CDR3. Trimming took 0 bases from V and 7 from J, leaving 15 bases between them. The V gene's germline CDR1 is DFQATT and CDR2 SNEGSKA (reference sequence). The CDR3 loop is CSARDEQKQFEKLFF. The CDR3 nucleotides read TGCAGTGCTAGAGACGAGCAGAAACAATTTGAAAAACTGTTTTTT.

This clonotype was picked up many times. The V and J genes are TRBV12-3 or TRBV12-4 and TRBJ2-7, with TRBD1 as a possible D gene (6 bases). With 5 bases removed from V and 5 bases from J, the gap between germline ends came to 19 bases. The CDR3 spans 15 residues. The CDR3 DNA follows: TGTGCCAGCAGTGGGATCCGGGACACCGGGAACGAGCAGTACTTC. As protein: CASSGIRDTGNEQYF.

The table lists this clonotype with a few counts. The J gene is TRBJ2-1, the V gene TRBV6-1; a weak D match, TRBD2 (5 bases). Trimming pared 4 bases from V and 6 bases from J, leaving 10 bases between. Germline V gives CDR1 MNHNS, CDR2 SASEGT. The CDR3 sequence is 13 residues long. The CDR3 spells CASSGGWANEQFF. As DNA, the CDR3 is TGTGCCAGCAGTGGCGGGTGGGCCAATGAGCAGTTCTTC.

This clonotype was counted only a few times. The gene calls are TRBV20-1 and TRBJ2-5; the D gene is possibly TRBD2 (7 bases). The CDR3 is made up of 14 amino acids. V gave up 7 bases and J gave up 5 bases, with 20 bases separating them. Looked up from germline, CDR1 is DFQATT and CDR2 is SNEGSKA (reference sequence). CDR3 loop: CSVPRSGGSETQYF. The CDR3 nucleotides read TGCAGTGTCCCTAGGTCGGGGGGCAGCGAGACCCAGTACTTC.

This chain connects TRBV20-1 to TRBJ2-5; TRBD2 agrees at 8 bases. Germline CDR1 reads DFQATT; CDR2 reads SNEGSKA (reference sequence). This CDR3 has 14 residues. Germline trimming cut 2 bases from V and 4 bases from J; bases unmatched to any gene: 6. The CDR3 reads CSARPTSVIETQYF. In DNA form, the CDR3 reads TGCAGTGCTAGACCGACTAGCGTTATAGAGACCCAGTACTTC.

This clonotype has a count of ten or more. The chain combines TRBV7-9 with TRBJ1-2; D unresolved. CDR3 length: 12 amino acids. V dropped 7 bases and J dropped 7 bases, with 13 bases sitting between them. In germline, CDR1 is SEHNR, CDR2 FQNEAQ (reference sequence). The chain's CDR3 is CASTPPGSGYTF. The CDR3 DNA follows: TGTGCCAGCACCCCTCCGGGATCTGGCTACACCTTC.

This clonotype showed up just a few times. The chain links TRBV3-1 to TRBJ2-7; possibly TRBD1 or TRBD2 for D (6 bases each). From germline, CDR1 is LGHDT and CDR2 YNNKEL (reference sequence). The CDR3 extends over 14 amino acids. Between the trimmed V and J ends, which lost 4 bases and 4 bases, there was a span of 14 bases. The CDR3 reads CASSPRGGGYEQYF. For the CDR3, the DNA is TGTGCCAGCAGCCCGAGAGGGGGAGGATACGAGCAGTACTTC.

This rearrangement joins TRBV20-1 to TRBJ1-5; TRBD1 agrees at 7 bases. The V gene end was trimmed by 6 bases and the J gene end by 1 base; junction bases not matched to a gene: 6. CDR1 is DFQATT, CDR2 SNEGSKA, per germline (reference sequence). This CDR3 region has 14 residues. The CDR3 coding sequence is TGCAGTGCCACGACAGGGACCAGCAATCAGCCCCAGCATTTT. It yields the protein CSATTGTSNQPQHF.

Ten or more counts support this clonotype. This chain uses TRBV11-2 with TRBJ2-3, with D tentatively TRBD2 (6 bases). CDR1 SGHAT and CDR2 FQNNGV come from the germline V gene. The CDR3 contains 13 residues. The V end lost 4 bases, the J end lost 3 bases, and 8 bases lay between the germline ends. The CDR3 DNA follows: TGTGCCAGCAGCTCTCTAGCGACAGATACGCAGTATTTT. Protein: CASSSLATDTQYF.

This clonotype was detected a few times. The CDR3 sequence: CSARLAGARYNEQFF. The CDR3 coding sequence is TGCAGTGCAAGACTAGCGGGAGCTCGCTACAATGAGCAGTTCTTC. V gene TRBV20-1 combines with J gene TRBJ2-1, with 12 bases aligning to TRBD2. CDR1 and CDR2 (germline): DFQATT, SNEGSKA (reference sequence). The ends lost 6 bases at V and 3 bases at J; junction bases unmatched: 6. This CDR3 is 15 amino acids long.